This TCR beta chain was identified in a study of siplizumab effects on memory and regulatory T cells. Study-level results: In siplizumab cultures, the suppressive function of proliferating Tregs remained unconfirmed. Alloreactive sequences tracing back to unstimulated CD4+ memory cells were significantly reduced by siplizumab. Unstimulated naive T cells seemed to show more diversity than memory cells did, and they also seemed to be among the major contributors to the alloresponse.

On this clone itself: The antigen remains unidentified.

Each sample had around 99,000 TCR templates assayed. TCRdb's table, derived via immunoSEQ multiplex PCR, lists solely in-frame clones and lacks some. The data contain about 100,000 clones, about 91% of them seen just once; the ten biggest clones take up roughly 2.5%. CDR3 length equals 15 residues. V was cut by 4 bases and J by 4 bases, with 16 bases left in between. Per germline, CDR1 LNHDA and CDR2 SQIVND (reference sequence). The chain joins TRBV19 to TRBJ1-1, with D uncertain. The sequence derives from a human donor in good health. Some clones in this sample may be carry-over from other donors' samples. Specimen: CD4+ T cells sorted from blood. CDR3 sequence: CASSTGLLRPTEAFF. Written as DNA, the CDR3 is TGTGCCAGTAGTACGGGCCTCCTTAGACCCACTGAAGCTTTCTTT.